This T cell receptor (beta chain) originates from a study of T cell repertoires in cytomegalovirus infection. Study-wide context: Recently identified HLA-C-restricted and well-studied HLA-B-restricted CMV epitopes were used. Matching HLA type and CMV infection were both indicated by public TCR beta signatures.

The CDR3 contains 15 residues. In germline, CDR1 is SGHVS, CDR2 FQNEAQ. V lost 7 bases and J lost 8, with 23 bases in between. Findings of the study overall: Frequencies of public TCR beta families were cumulated, and this identified carriers of CMV plus the relevant HLA. HLA-C-restricted CMV-specific TCR beta clonotypes were dominant in the ex vivo response.

TCRdb re-called the reads with MiXCR, one entry per CDR3 protein. The table lists roughly 180,000 distinct CDR3 sequences, about a fifth of them singletons, with under 30% in the top ten. The table lists this clonotype with a few counts. Its antigen is unknown. The chain combines TRBV7-8 with TRBJ1-2; D unclear. The sequencing here drew on CD8+ T cells from cultured PBMCs, taken from culture after CMV antigen stimulation. The clonotype originates from a human donor in good health (CMV status not recorded). Some clones in this sample may be carry-over from other donors' samples. The DNA for the CDR3 is TGTGCCAGCACCCCAGGCCAGGCAGGATTTGGCGGCTACACCTTC. Its protein product is CASTPGQAGFGGYTF.